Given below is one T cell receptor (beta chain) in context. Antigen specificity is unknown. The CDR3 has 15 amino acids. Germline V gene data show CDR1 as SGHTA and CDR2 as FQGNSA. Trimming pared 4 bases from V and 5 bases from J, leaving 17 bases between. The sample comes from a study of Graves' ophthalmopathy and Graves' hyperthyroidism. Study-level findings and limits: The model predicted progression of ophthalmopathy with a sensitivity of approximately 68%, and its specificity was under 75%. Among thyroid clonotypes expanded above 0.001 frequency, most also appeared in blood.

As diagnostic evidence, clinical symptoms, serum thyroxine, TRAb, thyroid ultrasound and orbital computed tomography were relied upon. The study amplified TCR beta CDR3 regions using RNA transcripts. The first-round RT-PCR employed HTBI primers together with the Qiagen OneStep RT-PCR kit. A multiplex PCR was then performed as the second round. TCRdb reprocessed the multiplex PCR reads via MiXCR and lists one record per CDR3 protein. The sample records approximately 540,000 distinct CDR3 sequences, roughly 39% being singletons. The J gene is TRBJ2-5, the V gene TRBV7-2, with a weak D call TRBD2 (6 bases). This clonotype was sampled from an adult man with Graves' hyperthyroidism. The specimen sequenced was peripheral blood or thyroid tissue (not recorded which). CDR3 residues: CASSSNRRGLETQYF. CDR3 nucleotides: TGTGCCAGCAGCTCCAATCGGAGGGGTTTGGAGACCCAGTACTTC.